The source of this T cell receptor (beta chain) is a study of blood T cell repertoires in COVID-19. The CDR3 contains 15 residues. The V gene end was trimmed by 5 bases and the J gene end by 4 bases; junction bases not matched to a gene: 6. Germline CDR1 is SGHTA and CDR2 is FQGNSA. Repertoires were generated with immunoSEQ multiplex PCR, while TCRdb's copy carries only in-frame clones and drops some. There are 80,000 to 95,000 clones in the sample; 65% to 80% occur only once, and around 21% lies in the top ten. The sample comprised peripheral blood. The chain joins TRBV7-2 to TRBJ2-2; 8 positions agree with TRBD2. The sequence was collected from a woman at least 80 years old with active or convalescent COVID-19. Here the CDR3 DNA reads TGTGCCAGCAGCGTCGGGGGGGCGGGCACCGGGGAGCTGTTTTTT. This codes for CASSVGGAGTGELFF. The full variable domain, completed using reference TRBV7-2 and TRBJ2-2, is GAGVSQSPSNKVTEKGKDVELRCDPISGHTALYWYRQSLGQGLEFLIYFQGNSAPDKSGLPSDRFSAERTGGSVSTLTIQRTQQEDSAVYLCASSVGGAGTGELFFGEGSRLTVL.